This record looks at one TCR beta chain sequence and its context. The sample holds a few counts of this clone. Which antigen it targets is not known. No base quality values were provided; no much bigger clone lies one nucleotide off. Another Seattle source contributed samples from volunteer blood donors who had recovered from COVID-19. Collaborating institutions collected whole blood in K2EDTA tubes following their own protocols. For TCRbeta analysis, collaborator samples were shipped as frozen whole blood, as isolated PBMCs, or as DNA extracted from either sample type. The data originate from a study of blood T cell repertoires in COVID-19 (dated by TCRdb to the early 2020s). With regard to the full study: Samples covering the acute and convalescent phases of COVID-19 were provided by collaborators in the United States, Italy and Spain. The sample metadata nearly always contained a de-identified subject ID, COVID-19 status, age in years and sex. The samples were drawn from the first 160 participants of the ongoing ImmuneRACE study and from 950 to 1,500 subjects provided by 6 global collaborators. Deeply sampled blood TCRbeta repertoires from subjects exposed to, actively infected with, or recovered from COVID-19 were included in the dataset. The material from the prospective study consisted of cDNA or gDNA derived from T cells, B-cell-depleted T cells, or PBMCs. Where HLA class I and class II types were available, the types were taken from metadata supplied by the sample provider, not from assay-based typing. The repertoires were made available in a free public database intended to serve as a resource for research on the immune response to SARS-CoV-2.

V is reduced by 7 bases and J by 7 bases, leaving a spacing of 13 bases between them. Per the germline V gene, SNHLY is the CDR1 and FYNNEI is the CDR2. Counted from cysteine to phenylalanine, this CDR3 has 13 amino acids. The CDR3 DNA has 39 bases and is translated from base 1. TCRbeta CDR3 regions were amplified from genomic DNA by means of the immunoSEQ Assay, a bias-controlled multiplex PCR. Per the original workflow: The number of nucleated cells in each sample was estimated by amplification of reference gene primers within the assay. Sequence reads were collapsed and filtered to measure the absolute abundance of every unique TCRbeta CDR3 rearrangement. Productive Simpson clonality was computed per sample as the square root of Simpson's diversity index over productive rearrangements. In TCRdb, the immuneACCESS table is reduced to in-frame sequences with V and J assigned. These tables do not hold every clone; where another copy was compared, an unresolved V gene accounts for under half, and the others remain unexplained. V and J calls and clone size are those listed in that table; D and trimming were worked out from the DNA. Recorded for this sample are hundreds of thousands of clones; about nine tenths of them occurred a single time. The ten most abundant clones make up roughly 1.6% of the sample.

What the work shows at the level of the full study, not this receptor alone: Clinical and demographic metadata were provided uncurated, with the amount varying by source and participant.

The sample taken for sequencing was peripheral blood. The V and J genes are TRBV2 and TRBJ1-4; perhaps TRBD1 is the D gene, with 6 bases matching. This sequence was found in a woman in her thirties or forties who had recovered from COVID-19. CDR3 sequence: CASTRGVTEKLFF. The DNA is as follows: TGTGCCAGCACCAGGGGTGTGACTGAAAAACTGTTTTTT.